The 22 T cell receptor beta chains below come from one sample, sequenced in a study of T cells in Graves' hyperthyroidism and ophthalmopathy. What was amplified from RNA transcripts were TCR beta CDR3 regions. With the HTBI primer set, the TCR CDR3 went through a first round of RT-PCR. TCRdb re-called the multiplex PCR reads with MiXCR, one entry per CDR3 protein. Counted here are a few hundred thousand distinct CDR3 sequences, approximately 13% occurring once; the ten biggest clones make up 9.2%. Sequencing used blood. These receptors originate from a woman aged 18-29 years with Graves' hyperthyroidism.

This clonotype occurred many times. J is TRBJ2-7 and V is TRBV6-1; D may correspond to TRBD1 or TRBD2 (5 bases each). This CDR3 is 15 amino acids long. Germline loops: CDR1 MNHNS, CDR2 SASEGT. With 0 bases removed from V and 2 bases from J, the gap between germline ends came to 11 bases. CDR3 protein: CASSEAGVIPYEQYF. The CDR3 DNA reads as TGTGCCAGCAGTGAAGCGGGGGTCATTCCCTACGAGCAGTACTTC.

The chain recombines TRBV7-6 with TRBJ2-5; D may be TRBD1 (6 bases). CDR3 length: 14 residues. The V gene's germline CDR1 is SGHVS and CDR2 FNYEAQ. The V gene lost 5 bases and the J gene lost 1 base, with 11 bases spanning the gap. The CDR3 coding sequence is TGTGCCAGCAGCCCACAGACAGGCCAAGAGACCCAGTACTTC. Translated: CASSPQTGQETQYF.

This clonotype was seen repeatedly, ten times or more. The chain combines TRBV6-1 with TRBJ1-1, with D uncertain. The V end lost 6 bases, the J end lost 5 bases, and 13 bases lay between the germline ends. CDR3 length equals 13 residues. Germline V gene sequence: CDR1 MNHNS, CDR2 SASEGT. The CDR3 nucleotides read TGTGCCAGCAGCCTTCGGGGTTGGACTGAAGCTTTCTTT. This codes for CASSLRGWTEAFF.

This clonotype was recorded many times. CDR3: CASAQGQNTEAFF. CDR3 sequence (DNA): TGTGCCAGCGCCCAAGGGCAAAACACTGAAGCTTTCTTT. J is TRBJ1-1 and V is TRBV12-3 or TRBV12-4; D is unclear. This CDR3 comprises 13 residues. Trimming pared 8 bases from V and 2 bases from J, leaving 12 bases between.

This clonotype has at least ten counts. The chain is built from TRBV20-1 and TRBJ2-3; 9 bases are a match to TRBD1. Germline V gives CDR1 DFQATT, CDR2 SNEGSKA (reference sequence). J gave up 5 bases and V 5 bases, and 11 bases lay outside the gene matches. The CDR3 totals 15 residues. CDR3: CSASLPGQGIDTQYF. DNA of the CDR3: TGCAGTGCTTCTCTACCGGGACAGGGAATAGATACGCAGTATTTT.

This clonotype came up many times. The rearrangement joins TRBV10-3 to TRBJ2-1, with 13 nucleotides matching TRBD2. In germline, CDR1 is ENHRY, CDR2 SYGVKD. The CDR3 runs to 16 residues. The V gene end was trimmed by 5 bases and the J gene end by 4 bases; junction bases not matched to a gene: 5. The CDR3 spells CAISTSGGALYNEQFF. In nucleotides, the CDR3 is TGTGCCATCAGTACTAGCGGGGGGGCCTTGTACAATGAGCAGTTCTTC.

V and J are TRBV28 and TRBJ1-3; D possibly corresponds to TRBD1 (5 bases). V lost 3 bases, J lost 0 bases, and 9 bases lay in between. This CDR3 region has 15 residues. Germline CDR1 MDHEN, CDR2 SYDVKM. In nucleotides, the CDR3 is TGTGCCAGCAGTTTCGGGGACTTCTCTGGAAACACCATATATTTT. Protein sequence: CASSFGDFSGNTIYF.

This clonotype appeared many times. This chain joins TRBV2 and TRBJ2-7; D is ambiguous. CDR1 and CDR2 from the germline V gene are SNHLY and FYNNEI. This CDR3 comprises 14 residues. V lost 4 bases and J 4 bases, leaving 14 bases between the germline ends. The CDR3 sequence: CASSGLPRPYEQYF. CDR3 coding DNA: TGTGCCAGCAGTGGACTCCCCCGGCCTTACGAGCAGTACTTC.

This clonotype was recorded at least ten times. V gene TRBV28 combines with J gene TRBJ1-2; perhaps TRBD1 as D (5 bases). There are 14 residues in the CDR3. Trimming left V 0 bases short and J 4 bases short, with 9 bases between. CDR1 is MDHEN and CDR2 is SYDVKM in the germline V gene. CDR3 sequence: CASSLWTESYGYTF. The CDR3 DNA reads TGTGCCAGCAGTTTATGGACAGAGAGCTATGGCTACACCTTC.

In its sample, this clonotype was seen many times. The chain has TRBV4-2 and TRBJ2-5; D is uncertain. Germline V gives CDR1 LGHNA, CDR2 YNFKEQ. The CDR3 contains 15 residues. V was trimmed by 6 bases and J by 2 bases, leaving 16 bases between them. As DNA, the CDR3 is TGTGCCAGCAGAGTAGGTGGTGTGGGACAAGAGACCCAGTACTTC. Its translation: CASRVGGVGQETQYF.

The table lists this clonotype with many counts. V usage is TRBV18 and J usage is TRBJ1-2; the D gene is possibly TRBD1 (6 bases). Looked up from germline, CDR1 is KGHSH and CDR2 is LQKENI. Trimming removed 6 bases at V and 4 bases at J, with 12 bases between. The CDR3 runs 13 residues. CDR3 sequence (DNA): TGTGCCAGCTCCCCGGGGGCGACCTATGGCTACACCTTC. Translated: CASSPGATYGYTF.

This clonotype was recorded at least ten times. The V call is TRBV29-1, the J call TRBJ1-1; 11 bases agree with TRBD1. Germline assignment: CDR1 SQVTM and CDR2 ANQGSEA. V dropped 6 bases and J dropped 4; count of bases not matched to a gene: 1. CDR3 length: 12 residues. Here the CDR3 DNA reads TGCAGCGTGGGGACAGGGGGCACTGAAGCTTTCTTT. Its protein product is CSVGTGGTEAFF.

This clonotype was picked up many times. The rearrangement joins TRBV7-2 to TRBJ1-2; D might be TRBD1 (6 bases). V lost 4 bases to trimming and J lost 10 bases, with 13 bases between them. Per germline, CDR1 SGHTA and CDR2 FQGNSA. This CDR3 comprises 12 residues. The CDR3 loop is CASSSGGGAYTF. CDR3 nucleotides: TGTGCCAGCAGCTCCGGGGGGGGCGCCTACACCTTC.

This clonotype has ten or more counts. V is TRBV7-9 and J is TRBJ2-3, with TRBD2 matching 10 bases. The CDR3 covers 17 residues. Per the germline V gene, CDR1 is SEHNR and CDR2 is FQNEAQ (reference sequence). Losses at the gene ends were 2 bases for V and 8 bases for J; bases not matched to a gene: 13. As DNA, the CDR3 is TGTGCCAGCAGCTTAAAGGGCAGCGGGGGGGCCTCGAGTACGCAGTATTTT. Its protein product is CASSLKGSGGASSTQYF.

This clonotype occurred many times. The chain employs TRBV9 and TRBJ2-7, with 12 positions matching TRBD2. After removal of 0 bases from V and 3 bases from J, the junction contained 1 base not matched to a gene. Germline V gene data show CDR1 as SGDLS and CDR2 as YYNGEE. There are 15 residues in the CDR3. The CDR3 DNA reads TGTGCCAGCAGCGTAGAACTAGCGGGAGGCTACGAGCAGTACTTC. Protein sequence: CASSVELAGGYEQYF.

Regarding this clonotype: One base away lies a much larger clone, so this may be a sequencing read error. This rearrangement joins TRBV24-1 to TRBJ2-5, with D perhaps matching TRBD1 (6 bases). Gene TRBJ2-1 matches the end of the DNA better, so the J call may be wrong. CDR1 KGHDR and CDR2 SFDVKD come from the germline V gene. This CDR3 is built from 14 residues. CDR3 DNA sequence: TGTGCCACCAGTGATGGGGGCCGGCAAGAGACCCAGTTCTTC. This gives the protein CATSDGGRQETQFF.

This clonotype was observed many times. The CDR3 is CSARDMAGLTEAFF. The CDR3 bases are TGCAGTGCTAGAGATATGGCGGGCCTCACTGAAGCTTTCTTT. The chain is built from TRBV20-1 and TRBJ1-1; D not resolved. Trimming pared 0 bases from V and 4 bases from J, leaving 12 bases between. The CDR3 loop spans 14 amino acids. Per germline, CDR1 DFQATT and CDR2 SNEGSKA (reference sequence).

Remarks on this clonotype: A clone one base away is much larger, so this may be a read error. CDR3 in amino acids: CASKGQGFYEQFF. The CDR3 DNA is TGTGCCAGCAAGGGACAGGGGTTTTACGAGCAGTTCTTC. The chain carries TRBV27 and TRBJ2-7; 10 nucleotides match TRBD1. The J call is doubtful: the DNA matches TRBJ2-1 better. This CDR3 has 13 amino acids. Germline CDR1 reads MNHEY; CDR2 reads SMNVEV (reference sequence).

This clonotype has a count of ten or more. The genes are TRBV28 and TRBJ2-5, with 7 bases that match TRBD1. Germline CDR1 is MDHEN and CDR2 is SYDVKM. The CDR3 covers 14 residues. V dropped 1 base and J dropped 4; count of bases not matched to a gene: 3. CDR3 region: CASSLSYRGETQYF. The CDR3 bases are TGTGCCAGCAGTTTATCTTACAGGGGAGAGACCCAGTACTTC.

This rearrangement joins TRBV12-3 or TRBV12-4 to TRBJ2-3; TRBD1 might be the D (6 bases). V was shortened by 3 bases and J by 4 bases, with 20 bases between the two germline ends. There are 17 residues in the CDR3. CDR3 bases: TGTGCCAGCAGTTTGAGCAGGGGAGTTGCAGTTTCAGATACGCAGTATTTT. Translating gives CASSLSRGVAVSDTQYF.

This sequence joins TRBV6-1 and TRBJ1-2, with a tentative D call TRBD1 (6 bases). V lost 6 bases to trimming and J lost 3 bases, with 11 bases between them. CDR1 is MNHNS and CDR2 is SASEGT in the germline V gene. The CDR3 loop spans 13 amino acids. DNA of the CDR3: TGTGCCAGCAGCCAACCAGGGGACTATGGCTACACCTTC. Translation gives CASSQPGDYGYTF.

Turning to this clonotype: Just one base apart from a much larger clone, this may be a read error. The genes are TRBV28 and TRBJ1-2; TRBD1 matches 7 bases. This CDR3 region has 15 residues. With V trimmed by 10 bases and J by 1 base, 12 bases remained unmatched. Per the germline V gene, CDR1 is MDHEN and CDR2 is SYDVKM. The CDR3 is CATVSRGGLNYGYTF. As DNA, the CDR3 is TGTGCCACCGTATCCAGGGGGGGACTTAACTATGGCTACACCTTC.